The T cell receptor beta chain described here comes from a study of blood T cell dynamics during melanoma immunotherapy. Germline values: CDR1 KGHSY, CDR2 FQNENV. CDR3 length: 15 residues. Between the trimmed V and J ends, which lost 2 bases and 2 bases, there was a span of 11 bases. The protocol was immunoSEQ multiplex PCR, while the TCRdb copy is restricted to in-frame clones and leaves out a portion. The table has 15,000 to 20,000 clones, about 94% seen once. Time point reported: week 3, after first cycle of checkpoint inhibitor. The sequencing used effector memory CD8+ T cells from blood, collected from a patient treated with checkpoint blockade. The J gene is TRBJ2-3, the V gene TRBV16; no reliable D call. The TCR was taken from a human donor with melanoma. In nucleotides, the CDR3 is TGTGCCAGCAGCCAAACCCGAGGCCCCACAGATACGCAGTATTTT. Protein product: CASSQTRGPTDTQYF.